Presented here are 5 T cell receptor beta chains from one specimen sequenced in a study of T cells in Graves' hyperthyroidism and ophthalmopathy. Researchers took RNA transcripts and amplified the TCR beta CDR3 regions from them. A first-round RT-PCR of the TCR CDR3 used the HTBI primer set. Via MiXCR, TCRdb re-called the multiplex PCR reads, giving one row per CDR3 protein. The top ten clones hold roughly 3.5% of a sample with roughly 380,000 distinct CDR3 sequences, approximately 20% of them seen once. The sequencing sample was made of blood. These receptors all come from a young woman with Graves' hyperthyroidism.

This clonotype came up a few times. The rearrangement uses TRBV5-4 and TRBJ2-5; D is tentatively TRBD1 or TRBD2 (6 bases each). CDR1 and CDR2 (germline): SGHNT, YYREEE (reference sequence). This CDR3 has 15 residues. V was clipped by 3 bases and J by 0 bases, with 12 bases between them. The CDR3 is CASSSWGAHQETQYF. The CDR3 coding sequence is TGTGCCAGCAGCTCTTGGGGGGCCCACCAAGAGACCCAGTACTTC.

This clonotype has only a few counts. V is TRBV4-3 and J is TRBJ1-5; 7 bases match TRBD1. CDR3 length equals 15 residues. Unmatched junction bases numbered 6, after V lost 2 bases and J lost 5 bases. The germline CDR1 and CDR2 sequences are LGHNA and YSLEER. Written as DNA, the CDR3 is TGCGCCAGCAGCCAACGGTCAGGGGGAGATCAGCCCCAGCATTTT. This sequence encodes CASSQRSGGDQPQHF.

This clonotype came up many times. V and J are TRBV7-9 and TRBJ1-2; the D is unclear. The CDR3 has 13 residues. The V end was cut by 3 bases, the J end by 7 bases, with 12 bases between. In germline, CDR1 is SEHNR, CDR2 FQNEAQ (reference sequence). The CDR3 reads CASSLAPFPGYTF. CDR3 in DNA: TGTGCCAGCAGCTTGGCCCCCTTTCCTGGCTACACCTTC.

This clonotype was recorded once. This chain links TRBV20-1 with TRBJ1-2; D not certain. Trimming took 1 base from V and 0 from J, leaving 15 bases between them. The CDR3 spans 16 residues. CDR1 is DFQATT, CDR2 SNEGSKA, per germline (reference sequence). CDR3 sequence: CSARGSEGLSNYGYTF. As DNA, the CDR3 is TGCAGTGCTAGAGGTTCTGAAGGGCTATCTAACTATGGCTACACCTTC.

This clonotype has a count of ten or more. The J gene is TRBJ1-5, the V gene TRBV12-3 or TRBV12-4; D uncertain. Trimming removed 2 bases from V and 6 bases from J, with 14 bases in between. The CDR3 is made up of 15 amino acids. The CDR3: CASSLNRRVGQPQHF. The CDR3 DNA follows: TGTGCCAGCAGTTTAAACCGAAGGGTGGGTCAGCCCCAGCATTTT.